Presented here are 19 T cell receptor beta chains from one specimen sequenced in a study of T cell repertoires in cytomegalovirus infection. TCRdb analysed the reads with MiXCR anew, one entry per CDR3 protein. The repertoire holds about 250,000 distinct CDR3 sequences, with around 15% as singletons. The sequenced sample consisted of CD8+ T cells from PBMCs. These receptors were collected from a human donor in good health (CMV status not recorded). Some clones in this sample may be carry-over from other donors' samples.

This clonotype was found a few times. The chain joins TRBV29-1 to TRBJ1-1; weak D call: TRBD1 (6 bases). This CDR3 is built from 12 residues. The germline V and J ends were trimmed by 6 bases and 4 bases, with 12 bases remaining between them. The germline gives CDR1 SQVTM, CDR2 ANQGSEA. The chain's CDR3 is CSVITGSTEAFF. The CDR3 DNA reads TGCAGCGTGATCACAGGGTCCACTGAAGCTTTCTTT.

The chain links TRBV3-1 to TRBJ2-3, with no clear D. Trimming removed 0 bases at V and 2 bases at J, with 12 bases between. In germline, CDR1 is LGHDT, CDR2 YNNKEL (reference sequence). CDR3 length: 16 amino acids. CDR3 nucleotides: TGTGCCAGCAGCCAAGATGGACCGGAATACACAGATACGCAGTATTTT. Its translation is CASSQDGPEYTDTQYF.

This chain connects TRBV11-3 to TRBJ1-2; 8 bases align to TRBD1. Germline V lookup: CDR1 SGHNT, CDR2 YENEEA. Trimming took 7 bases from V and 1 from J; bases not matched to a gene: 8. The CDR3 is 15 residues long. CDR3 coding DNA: TGTGCCAGCAAACCCAGGACAGGGATTAACTATGGCTACACCTTC. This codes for CASKPRTGINYGYTF. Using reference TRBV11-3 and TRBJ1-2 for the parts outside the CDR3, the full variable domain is EAGVVQSPRYKIIEKKQPVAFWCNPISGHNTLYWYLQNLGQGPELLIRYENEEAVDDSQLPKDRFSAERLKGVDSTLKIQPAELGDSAVYLCASKPRTGINYGYTFGSGTRLTVV.

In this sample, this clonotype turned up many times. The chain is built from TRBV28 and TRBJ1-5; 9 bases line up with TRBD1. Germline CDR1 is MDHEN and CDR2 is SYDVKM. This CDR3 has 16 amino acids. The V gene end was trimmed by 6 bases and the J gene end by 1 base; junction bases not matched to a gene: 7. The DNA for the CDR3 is TGTGCCAGCAGCCTCACAGGGGGCGCGAGCAATCAGCCCCAGCATTTT. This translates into CASSLTGGASNQPQHF.

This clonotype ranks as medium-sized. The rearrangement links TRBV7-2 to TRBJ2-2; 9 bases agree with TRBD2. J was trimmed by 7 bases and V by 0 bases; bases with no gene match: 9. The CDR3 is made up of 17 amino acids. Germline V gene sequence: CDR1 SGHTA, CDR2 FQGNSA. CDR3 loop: CASSLALPSGAGGELFF. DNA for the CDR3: TGTGCCAGCAGCTTAGCCTTACCTAGCGGGGCCGGCGGGGAGCTGTTTTTT.

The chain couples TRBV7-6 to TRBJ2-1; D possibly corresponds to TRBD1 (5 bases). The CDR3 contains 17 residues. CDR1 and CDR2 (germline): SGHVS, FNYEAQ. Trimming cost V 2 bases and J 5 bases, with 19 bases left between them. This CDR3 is CASSLSKGVGFHNEQFF. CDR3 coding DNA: TGTGCCAGCAGCTTATCTAAAGGGGTGGGCTTCCACAATGAGCAGTTCTTC.

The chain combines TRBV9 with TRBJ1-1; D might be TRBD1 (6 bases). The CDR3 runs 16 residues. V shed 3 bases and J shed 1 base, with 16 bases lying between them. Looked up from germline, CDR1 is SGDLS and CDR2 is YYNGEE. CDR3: CASSGWGGQGNTEAFF. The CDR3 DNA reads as TGTGCCAGCAGCGGATGGGGGGGGCAGGGGAACACTGAAGCTTTCTTT.

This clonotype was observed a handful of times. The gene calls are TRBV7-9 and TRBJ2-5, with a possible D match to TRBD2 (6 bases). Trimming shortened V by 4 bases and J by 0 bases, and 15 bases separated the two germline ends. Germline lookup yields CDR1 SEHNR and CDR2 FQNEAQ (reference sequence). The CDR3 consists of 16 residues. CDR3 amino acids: CASSSPPGVYQETQYF. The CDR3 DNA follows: TGTGCCAGCAGCTCACCCCCGGGAGTATACCAAGAGACCCAGTACTTC.

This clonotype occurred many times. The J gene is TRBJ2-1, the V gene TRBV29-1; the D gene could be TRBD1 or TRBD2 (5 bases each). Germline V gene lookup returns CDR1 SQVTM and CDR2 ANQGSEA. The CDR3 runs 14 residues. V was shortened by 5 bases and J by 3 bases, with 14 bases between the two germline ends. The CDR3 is CSVLEETDYNEQFF. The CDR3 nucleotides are TGCAGCGTTCTGGAGGAGACAGACTACAATGAGCAGTTCTTC.

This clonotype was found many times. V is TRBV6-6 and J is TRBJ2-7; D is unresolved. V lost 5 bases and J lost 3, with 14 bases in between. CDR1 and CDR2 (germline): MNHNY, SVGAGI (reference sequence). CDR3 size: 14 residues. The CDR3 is CASSNFGIIYEQYF. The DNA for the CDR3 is TGTGCCAGCAGTAATTTTGGGATTATCTACGAGCAGTACTTC.

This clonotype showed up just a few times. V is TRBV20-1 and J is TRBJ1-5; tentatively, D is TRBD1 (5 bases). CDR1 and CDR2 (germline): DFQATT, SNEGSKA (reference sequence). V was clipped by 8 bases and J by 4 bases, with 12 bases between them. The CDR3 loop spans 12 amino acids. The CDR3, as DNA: TGCAGTCTCTGGGACGGGAATCAGCCCCAGCATTTT. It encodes CSLWDGNQPQHF.

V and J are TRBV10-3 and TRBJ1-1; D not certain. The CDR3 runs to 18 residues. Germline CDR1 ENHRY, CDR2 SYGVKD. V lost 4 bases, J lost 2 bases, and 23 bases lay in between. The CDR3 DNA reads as TGTGCCATCAGTGTCGGGTTACTCAGGATCAATGATAACACTGAAGCTTTCTTT. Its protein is CAISVGLLRINDNTEAFF.

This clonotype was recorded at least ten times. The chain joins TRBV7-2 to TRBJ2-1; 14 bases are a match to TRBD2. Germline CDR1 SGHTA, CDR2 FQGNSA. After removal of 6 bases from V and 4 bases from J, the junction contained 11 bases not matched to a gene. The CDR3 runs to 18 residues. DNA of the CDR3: TGTGCCAGCAGTTCGGGACTAGCGGGGGATTTTTCTTACAATGAGCAGTTCTTC. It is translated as CASSSGLAGDFSYNEQFF.

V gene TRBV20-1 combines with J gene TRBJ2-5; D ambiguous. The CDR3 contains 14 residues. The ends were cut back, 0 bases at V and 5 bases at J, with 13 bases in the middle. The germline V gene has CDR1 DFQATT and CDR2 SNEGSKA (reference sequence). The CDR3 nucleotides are TGCAGTGCTAGAGATCTGGACGCCCCGGAGACCCAGTACTTC. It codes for CSARDLDAPETQYF.

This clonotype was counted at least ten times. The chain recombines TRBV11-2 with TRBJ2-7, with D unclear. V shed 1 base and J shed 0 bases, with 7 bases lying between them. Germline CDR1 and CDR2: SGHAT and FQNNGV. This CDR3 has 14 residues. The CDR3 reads CASSLVGYSYEQYF. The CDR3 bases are TGTGCCAGCAGCTTAGTTGGCTACTCCTACGAGCAGTACTTC. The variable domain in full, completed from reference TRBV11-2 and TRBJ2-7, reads EAGVAQSPRYKIIEKRQSVAFWCNPISGHATLYWYQQILGQGPKLLIQFQNNGVVDDSQLPKDRFSAERLKGVDSTLKIQPAKLEDSAVYLCASSLVGYSYEQYFGPGTRLTVT.

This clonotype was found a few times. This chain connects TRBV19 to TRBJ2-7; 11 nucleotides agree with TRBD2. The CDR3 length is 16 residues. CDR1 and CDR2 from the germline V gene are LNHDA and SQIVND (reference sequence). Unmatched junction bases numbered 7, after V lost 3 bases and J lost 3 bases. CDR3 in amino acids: CASSIQTSGGIYEQYF. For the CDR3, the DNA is TGTGCCAGTAGTATCCAAACTAGCGGGGGTATCTACGAGCAGTACTTC.

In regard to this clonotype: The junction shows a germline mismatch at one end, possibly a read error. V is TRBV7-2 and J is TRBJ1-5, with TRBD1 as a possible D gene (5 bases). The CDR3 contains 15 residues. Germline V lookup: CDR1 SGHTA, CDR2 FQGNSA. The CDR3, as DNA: TGTGCCACCAGCCACGTGACAGCGTCCAATCAGCCCCAGCATTTT. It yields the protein CATSHVTASNQPQHF. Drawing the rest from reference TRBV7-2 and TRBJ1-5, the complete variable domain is GAGVSQSPSNKVTEKGKDVELRCDPISGHTALYWYRQSLGQGLEFLIYFQGNSAPDKSGLPSDRFSAERTGGSVSTLTIQRTQQEDSAVYLCATSHVTASNQPQHFGDGTRLSIL.

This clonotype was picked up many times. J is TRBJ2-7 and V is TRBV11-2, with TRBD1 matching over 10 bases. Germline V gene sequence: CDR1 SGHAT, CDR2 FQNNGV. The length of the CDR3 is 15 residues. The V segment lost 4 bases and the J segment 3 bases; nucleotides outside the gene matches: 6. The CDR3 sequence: CASSSLGQGFYEQYF. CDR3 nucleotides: TGTGCCAGCAGCTCTTTGGGACAGGGGTTCTACGAGCAGTACTTC.

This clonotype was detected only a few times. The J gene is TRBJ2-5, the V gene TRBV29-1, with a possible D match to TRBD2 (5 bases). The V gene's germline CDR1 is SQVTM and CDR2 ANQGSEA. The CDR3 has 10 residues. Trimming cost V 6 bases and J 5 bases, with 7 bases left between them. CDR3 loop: CSVRTETQYF. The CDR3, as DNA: TGCAGCGTCCGGACTGAGACCCAGTACTTC.